A selection of T cell receptor beta chains follows, all from one sample in a study of T cell repertoires in cytomegalovirus infection. TCRdb re-analysed the reads in MiXCR, keeping a single row per CDR3 protein. There are around 260,000 distinct CDR3 sequences in the sample; about 25% occur only once, and approximately 15% lies in the top ten. Sequences were obtained from PBMCs. Receptor source: a human donor in good health (CMV status not recorded). Some clones in this sample may be carry-over from other donors' samples. Each CDR3 is given with its conserved first and last residue. D genes are given only for firm matches. Rows give clone size only sometimes, using once, few, many, or a class for an expanded clone.

v_call: TRBV7-9
d_call: .
j_call: TRBJ1-6
clone_size: .
cdr3_nt: TGTGCCAGCAGCTCGGTAAAGGGGGAAGATTCACCCCTCCACTTT
cdr3_aa: CASSSVKGEDSPLHF

v_call: TRBV29-1
d_call: .
j_call: TRBJ2-1
clone_size: few
cdr3_nt: TGCAGCGTTGAAGATTACACCGGGGGCAATGAGCAGTTCTTC
cdr3_aa: CSVEDYTGGNEQFF

v_call: TRBV7-3
d_call: .
j_call: TRBJ2-1
clone_size: many
cdr3_nt: TGTGCCAGCAGCCCCGGGACCGTAAATGAGCAGTTCTTC
cdr3_aa: CASSPGTVNEQFF

v_call: TRBV27
d_call: .
j_call: TRBJ2-1
clone_size: many
cdr3_nt: TGTGCCAGCAGCTCCCTCTTACACAATGAGCAGTTCTTC
cdr3_aa: CASSSLLHNEQFF

v_call: TRBV20-1
d_call: .
j_call: TRBJ2-7
clone_size: .
cdr3_nt: TGCAGTGCTAGGGGAGCGAAGAGGAGGTCCACCTACGAGCAGTACTTC
cdr3_aa: CSARGAKRRSTYEQYF

v_call: TRBV5-1
d_call: TRBD1
j_call: TRBJ2-3
clone_size: .
cdr3_nt: TGCGCCAGCAGCCGGGACAGGGGAGGGACAGATACGCAGTATTTT
cdr3_aa: CASSRDRGGTDTQYF

v_call: TRBV20-1
d_call: .
j_call: TRBJ1-5
clone_size: .
cdr3_nt: TGCAGTGCTAGGGACAGTTATAGCAATCAGCCCCAGCATTTT
cdr3_aa: CSARDSYSNQPQHF

v_call: TRBV29-1
d_call: .
j_call: TRBJ1-3
clone_size: .
cdr3_nt: TGCAGCGTTGACAAACAAACTGGAAACACCATATATTTT
cdr3_aa: CSVDKQTGNTIYF

v_call: TRBV2
d_call: .
j_call: TRBJ1-5
clone_size: .
cdr3_nt: TGTGCCAGCAAAGGGGATAGCAATCAGCCCCAGCATTTT
cdr3_aa: CASKGDSNQPQHF

v_call: TRBV28
d_call: .
j_call: TRBJ1-1
clone_size: few
cdr3_nt: TGTGCCAGTTCAAGGCCAGGTACGGCCGGGACTGAAGCTTTCTTT
cdr3_aa: CASSRPGTAGTEAFF

v_call: TRBV11-2
d_call: .
j_call: TRBJ2-2
clone_size: many
cdr3_nt: TGTGCCAGCAGCTTAAGACAGGAGAACACCGGGGAGCTGTTTTTT
cdr3_aa: CASSLRQENTGELFF

v_call: TRBV14
d_call: .
j_call: TRBJ1-5
clone_size: .
cdr3_nt: TGTGCCAGCAGCCCCCCATTCGGGGATAGCAATCAGCCCCAGCATTTT
cdr3_aa: CASSPPFGDSNQPQHF

v_call: TRBV27
d_call: .
j_call: TRBJ2-2
clone_size: .
cdr3_nt: TGTGCCAGCAGCCACCGACAGCTTCAGAACACCGGGGAGCTGTTTTTT
cdr3_aa: CASSHRQLQNTGELFF

v_call: TRBV5-6
d_call: .
j_call: TRBJ2-7
clone_size: .
cdr3_nt: TGTGCCAGCAGCTTGGTTACAGGGACGAAGTACTTC
cdr3_aa: CASSLVTGTKYF

v_call: TRBV4-1
d_call: TRBD2
j_call: TRBJ2-1
clone_size: .
cdr3_nt: TGCGCCAGCAGCCAAGATCGGGTGTCTAGCGGCAAGCAGTTCTTC
cdr3_aa: CASSQDRVSSGKQFF

v_call: TRBV5-1
d_call: TRBD1
j_call: TRBJ2-7
clone_size: .
cdr3_nt: TGCGCCAGCAGCTTGGACGGACAGGTTTCCTACGAGCAGTACTTC
cdr3_aa: CASSLDGQVSYEQYF

v_call: TRBV7-7
d_call: TRBD2
j_call: TRBJ2-1
clone_size: many
cdr3_nt: TGTGCCAGCAGCCCCAATAGCGGGAGCAATGAGCAGTTCTTC
cdr3_aa: CASSPNSGSNEQFF

v_call: TRBV12-3/TRBV12-4
d_call: .
j_call: TRBJ1-4
clone_size: .
cdr3_nt: TGTGCCAGCAGGGCGGACGAAAAACTGTTTTTT
cdr3_aa: CASRADEKLFF

v_call: TRBV15
d_call: TRBD1
j_call: TRBJ1-2
clone_size: .
cdr3_nt: TGTGCCACCAGCAGAGATAGGACAGGGGACACGACCACCTTC
cdr3_aa: CATSRDRTGDTTTF

v_call: TRBV11-2
d_call: .
j_call: TRBJ2-2
clone_size: .
cdr3_nt: TGTGCCAGCAGCTACGACGACTTCGGGGAGCTGTTTTTT
cdr3_aa: CASSYDDFGELFF

v_call: TRBV5-1
d_call: TRBD2
j_call: TRBJ2-2
clone_size: many
cdr3_nt: TGCGCCAGCAGCTTACTAGCGGGGGCGAACACCGGGGAGCTGTTTTTT
cdr3_aa: CASSLLAGANTGELFF

v_call: TRBV20-1
d_call: .
j_call: TRBJ2-7
clone_size: few
cdr3_nt: TGCAGTGCTCACCGACAGAGTACCTACGAGCAGTACTTC
cdr3_aa: CSAHRQSTYEQYF

v_call: TRBV7-9
d_call: .
j_call: TRBJ1-6
clone_size: many
cdr3_nt: TGTGCCAGCAGCCCCGCTGGCGGGGCTAATTCACCCCTCCACTTT
cdr3_aa: CASSPAGGANSPLHF

v_call: TRBV28
d_call: .
j_call: TRBJ2-1
clone_size: many
cdr3_nt: TGTGCCATCCACGACAGGTACAATGAGCAGTTCTTC
cdr3_aa: CAIHDRYNEQFF

v_call: TRBV10-1
d_call: TRBD2
j_call: TRBJ2-1
clone_size: few
cdr3_nt: TGCGCCGGGACTAGCGGGAGTTTCCCCCGGGAGCAGTTCTTC
cdr3_aa: CAGTSGSFPREQFF

v_call: TRBV20-1
d_call: TRBD2
j_call: TRBJ2-3
clone_size: .
cdr3_nt: TGCAGTGCTAGAGTCCCCGGGCGGGAGGCAGATACGCAGTATTTT
cdr3_aa: CSARVPGREADTQYF

v_call: TRBV28
d_call: .
j_call: TRBJ1-5
clone_size: .
cdr3_nt: TGTGCCAGCAGTGAGAGTTTGGGGTTCAGGAATCAGCCCCAGCATTTT
cdr3_aa: CASSESLGFRNQPQHF

v_call: TRBV6-1
d_call: .
j_call: TRBJ2-5
clone_size: .
cdr3_nt: TGTGCCAGCAGTGAAGGGCCGGCGAGCCAGTACTTC
cdr3_aa: CASSEGPASQYF

v_call: TRBV20-1
d_call: .
j_call: TRBJ2-7
clone_size: many
cdr3_nt: TGCAGTGCGGCGATGGGACTGGGGAACGAGCAGTACTTC
cdr3_aa: CSAAMGLGNEQYF

v_call: TRBV29-1
d_call: .
j_call: TRBJ2-5
clone_size: .
cdr3_nt: TGCAGCGTTGAACCCCGGGGGACCCAGTACTTC
cdr3_aa: CSVEPRGTQYF

v_call: TRBV19
d_call: .
j_call: TRBJ2-1
clone_size: .
cdr3_nt: TGTGCCAGTAGTCGCGGGATCGGGTACAATGAGCAGTTCTTC
cdr3_aa: CASSRGIGYNEQFF

v_call: TRBV4-1
d_call: .
j_call: TRBJ1-1
clone_size: .
cdr3_nt: TGCGCCAGCAGCCAAGTGGCAGGCGGGACTGAAGCTTTCTTT
cdr3_aa: CASSQVAGGTEAFF

v_call: TRBV5-4
d_call: TRBD1
j_call: TRBJ2-7
clone_size: .
cdr3_nt: TGTGCCAGCAGCCCCCGACAGGGGGGAACTTACTACGAGCAGTACTTC
cdr3_aa: CASSPRQGGTYYEQYF

v_call: TRBV14
d_call: TRBD1
j_call: TRBJ1-4
clone_size: few
cdr3_nt: TGTGCCAGCAGCCAATCCAGGGGGGAAAAACTGTTTTTT
cdr3_aa: CASSQSRGEKLFF

v_call: TRBV2
d_call: .
j_call: TRBJ1-3
clone_size: many
cdr3_nt: TGTGCCAGCAGTCAGACTTCGGACACCATATATTTT
cdr3_aa: CASSQTSDTIYF

v_call: TRBV5-1
d_call: .
j_call: TRBJ1-3
clone_size: .
cdr3_nt: TGCGCCAGCAGCGCCCTGACAGGTGGAAACACCATATATTTT
cdr3_aa: CASSALTGGNTIYF

v_call: TRBV7-2
d_call: TRBD1
j_call: TRBJ1-4
clone_size: many
cdr3_nt: TGTGCCAGCAGCAGTAGACAGGGGGCGGCCGAAAAACTGTTTTTT
cdr3_aa: CASSSRQGAAEKLFF